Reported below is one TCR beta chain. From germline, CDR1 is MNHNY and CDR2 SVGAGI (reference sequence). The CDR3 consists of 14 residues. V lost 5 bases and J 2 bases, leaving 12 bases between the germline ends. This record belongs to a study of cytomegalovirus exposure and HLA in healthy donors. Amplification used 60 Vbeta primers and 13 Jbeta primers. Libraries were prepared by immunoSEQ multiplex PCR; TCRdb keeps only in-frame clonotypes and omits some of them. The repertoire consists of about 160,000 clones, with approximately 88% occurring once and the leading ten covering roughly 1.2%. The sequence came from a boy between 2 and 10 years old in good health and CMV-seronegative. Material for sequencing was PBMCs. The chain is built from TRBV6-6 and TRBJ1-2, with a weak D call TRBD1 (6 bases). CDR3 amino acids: CASSVADRNYGYTF. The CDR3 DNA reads TGTGCCAGCAGTGTCGCGGACAGAAACTATGGCTACACCTTC.